The T cell receptor beta chain under discussion was sequenced for a study of blood T cell repertoires in COVID-19. Study as a whole: Acute-phase and convalescent COVID-19 samples originated in the United States, Italy and Spain. In each case, the material was cDNA or gDNA derived from T cells, B-cell-depleted T cells, or PBMCs.

In the authors' workflow: Amplifying reference gene primers gave estimates of nucleated cell counts. Measured with immunoSEQ multiplex PCR; TCRdb has only the in-frame clones, and not every one. V and J calls and clone size come straight from that table; D and trimming were deduced from the DNA. The repertoire consists of about 130,000 clones, with roughly 83% occurring once and the leading ten covering 3%. The sample was peripheral blood. This receptor was obtained from a woman aged 80 or over with acute or convalescent COVID-19.

The CDR3 region is CSTRDRVGEKLFF. For the CDR3, the DNA is TGCAGCACCCGGGACAGGGTAGGGGAAAAACTGTTTTTT. The rearrangement joins TRBV29-1 to TRBJ1-4, with 9 bases lining up with TRBD1. The CDR3 sequence is 13 residues long. The germline gives CDR1 SQVTM, CDR2 ANQGSEA. V lost 8 bases, J lost 8 bases, and 9 bases stayed unmatched.